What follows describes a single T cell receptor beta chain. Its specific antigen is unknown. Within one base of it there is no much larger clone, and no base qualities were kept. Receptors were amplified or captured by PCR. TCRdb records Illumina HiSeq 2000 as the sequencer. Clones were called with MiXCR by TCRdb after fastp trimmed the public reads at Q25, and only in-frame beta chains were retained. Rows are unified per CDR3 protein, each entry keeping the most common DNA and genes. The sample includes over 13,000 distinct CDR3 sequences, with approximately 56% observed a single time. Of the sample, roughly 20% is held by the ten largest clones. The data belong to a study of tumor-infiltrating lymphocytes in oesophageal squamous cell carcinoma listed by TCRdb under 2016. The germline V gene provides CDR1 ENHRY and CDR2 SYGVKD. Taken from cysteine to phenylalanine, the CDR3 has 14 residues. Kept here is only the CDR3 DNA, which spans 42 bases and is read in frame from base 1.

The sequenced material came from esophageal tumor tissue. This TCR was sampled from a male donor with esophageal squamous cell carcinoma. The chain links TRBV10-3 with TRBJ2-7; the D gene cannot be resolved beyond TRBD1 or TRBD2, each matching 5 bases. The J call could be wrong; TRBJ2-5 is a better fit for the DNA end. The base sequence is TGTGCCATCAGGGGGACCGGGACGGAAGAGACCCAGTACTTC. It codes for CAIRGTGTEETQYF.